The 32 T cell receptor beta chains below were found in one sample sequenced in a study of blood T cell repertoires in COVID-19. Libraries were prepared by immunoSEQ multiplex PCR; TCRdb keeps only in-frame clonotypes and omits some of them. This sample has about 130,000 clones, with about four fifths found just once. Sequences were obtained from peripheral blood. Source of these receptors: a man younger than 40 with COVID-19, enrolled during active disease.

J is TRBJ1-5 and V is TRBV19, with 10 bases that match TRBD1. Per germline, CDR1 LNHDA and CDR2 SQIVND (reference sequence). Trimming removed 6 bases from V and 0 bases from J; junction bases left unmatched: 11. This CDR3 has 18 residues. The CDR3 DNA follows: TGTGCCAGTAGCTATGGGGGGACAGGGGATTATAGCAATCAGCCCCAGCATTTT. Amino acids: CASSYGGTGDYSNQPQHF.

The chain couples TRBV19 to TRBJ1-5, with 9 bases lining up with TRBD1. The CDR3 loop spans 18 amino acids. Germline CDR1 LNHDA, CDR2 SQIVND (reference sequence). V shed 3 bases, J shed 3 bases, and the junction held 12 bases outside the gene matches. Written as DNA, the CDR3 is TGTGCCAGTAGTATGTTGGGAACAGGGGGCCGAATCAATCAGCCCCAGCATTTT. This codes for CASSMLGTGGRINQPQHF.

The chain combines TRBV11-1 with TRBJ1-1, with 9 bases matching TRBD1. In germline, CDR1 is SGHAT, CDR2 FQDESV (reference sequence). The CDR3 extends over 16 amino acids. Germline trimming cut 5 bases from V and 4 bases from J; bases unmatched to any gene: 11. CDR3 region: CASSPGTGKKGTEAFF. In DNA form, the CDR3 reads TGTGCCAGCAGCCCGGGGACAGGGAAAAAGGGCACTGAAGCTTTCTTT.

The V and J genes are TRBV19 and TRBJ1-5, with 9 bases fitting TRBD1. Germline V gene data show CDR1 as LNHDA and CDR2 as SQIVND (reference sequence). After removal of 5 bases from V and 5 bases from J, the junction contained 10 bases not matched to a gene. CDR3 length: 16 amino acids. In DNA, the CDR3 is TGTGCCAGTAGTGCTTCGGACAGGGGATACGATCAGCCCCAGCATTTT. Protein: CASSASDRGYDQPQHF. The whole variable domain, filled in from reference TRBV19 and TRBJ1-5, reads DGGITQSPKYLFRKEGQNVTLSCEQNLNHDAMYWYRQDPGQGLRLIYYSQIVNDFQKGDIAEGYSVSREKKESFPLTVTSAQKNPTAFYLCASSASDRGYDQPQHFGDGTRLSIL.

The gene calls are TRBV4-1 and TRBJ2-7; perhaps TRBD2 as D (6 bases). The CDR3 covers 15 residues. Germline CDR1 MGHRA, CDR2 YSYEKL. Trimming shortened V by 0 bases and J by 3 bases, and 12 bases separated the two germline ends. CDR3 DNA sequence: TGCGCCAGCAGCCAAGAATGGGGGGTCGGCTACGAGCAGTACTTC. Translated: CASSQEWGVGYEQYF.

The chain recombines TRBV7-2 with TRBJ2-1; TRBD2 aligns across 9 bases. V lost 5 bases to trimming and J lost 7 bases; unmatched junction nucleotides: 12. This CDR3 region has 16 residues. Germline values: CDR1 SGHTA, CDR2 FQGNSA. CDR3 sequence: CASSERMGLAGNEQFF. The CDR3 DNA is TGTGCCAGCAGCGAAAGAATGGGACTAGCTGGGAATGAGCAGTTCTTC.

This chain's CDR3 is CASSVGGSSYNSPLHF. The CDR3 DNA sequence: TGTGCCAGCAGCGTGGGGGGGAGCTCCTATAATTCACCCCTCCACTTT. The chain carries TRBV9 and TRBJ1-6, with TRBD1 as a possible D gene (5 bases). With 2 bases removed from V and 0 bases from J, the gap between germline ends came to 9 bases. The length of the CDR3 is 16 residues. CDR1 and CDR2 from the germline V gene are SGDLS and YYNGEE.

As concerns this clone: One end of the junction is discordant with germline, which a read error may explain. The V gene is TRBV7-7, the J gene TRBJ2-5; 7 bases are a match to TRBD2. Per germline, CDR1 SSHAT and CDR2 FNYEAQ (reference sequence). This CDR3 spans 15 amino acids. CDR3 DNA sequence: TGTGCTAGCAGCGTCTCGGGGGGTGTACAAGAGACCCAGTACTTC. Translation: CASSVSGGVQETQYF.

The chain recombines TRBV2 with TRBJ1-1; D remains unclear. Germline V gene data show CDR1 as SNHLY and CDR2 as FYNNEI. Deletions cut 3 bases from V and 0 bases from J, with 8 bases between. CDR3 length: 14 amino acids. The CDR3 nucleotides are TGTGCCAGCAGTGAGTCACAGATGAACACTGAAGCTTTCTTT. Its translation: CASSESQMNTEAFF.

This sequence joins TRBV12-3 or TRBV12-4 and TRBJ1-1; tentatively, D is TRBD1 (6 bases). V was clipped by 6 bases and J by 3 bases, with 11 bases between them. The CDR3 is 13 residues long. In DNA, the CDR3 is TGTGCCAGCAGGCCTTACAGGGACACTGAAGCTTTCTTT. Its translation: CASRPYRDTEAFF.

CDR3 amino acids: CATSSARGEGNEKLFF. In nucleotides, the CDR3 is TGTGCCACCAGCAGTGCCAGGGGAGAGGGTAATGAAAAACTGTTTTTT. The rearrangement links TRBV15 to TRBJ1-4; TRBD1 might be the D (6 bases). CDR1 LNHNV and CDR2 YYDKDF come from the germline V gene (reference sequence). This CDR3 is 16 amino acids long. Trimming cost V 3 bases and J 4 bases, with 15 bases left between them. Supplemented by reference TRBV15 and TRBJ1-4, the full variable domain reads DAMVIQNPRYQVTQFGKPVTLSCSQTLNHNVMYWYQQKSSQAPKLLFHYYDKDFNNEADTPDNFQSRRPNTSFCFLDIRSPGLGDTAMYLCATSSARGEGNEKLFFGSGTQLSVL.

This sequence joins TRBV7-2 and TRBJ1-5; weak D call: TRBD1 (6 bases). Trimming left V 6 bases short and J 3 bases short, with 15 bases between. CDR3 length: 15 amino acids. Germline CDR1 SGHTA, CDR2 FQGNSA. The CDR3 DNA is TGTGCCAGCAGTTCTCAGGGGCTTCTCAATCAGCCCCAGCATTTT. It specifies CASSSQGLLNQPQHF.

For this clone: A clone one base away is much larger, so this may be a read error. DNA for the CDR3: TGTGCCATCACGAGACGGGGGTCCATGAACACTGAAGCTTTCTTT. Its translation: CAITRRGSMNTEAFF. The chain is built from TRBV10-3 and TRBJ1-1; D is possibly TRBD1 (5 bases). CDR3 length: 15 amino acids. Trimming left V 7 bases short and J 0 bases short, with 15 bases between. Germline assignment: CDR1 ENHRY and CDR2 SYGVKD.

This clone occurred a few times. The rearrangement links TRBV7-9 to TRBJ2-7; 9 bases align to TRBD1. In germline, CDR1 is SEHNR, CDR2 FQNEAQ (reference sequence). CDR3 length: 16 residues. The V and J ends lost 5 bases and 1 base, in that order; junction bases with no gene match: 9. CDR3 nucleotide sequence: TGTGCCAGCAGCCCCACTCCGGGGACAGGGTCCTACGAGCAGTACTTC. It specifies CASSPTPGTGSYEQYF. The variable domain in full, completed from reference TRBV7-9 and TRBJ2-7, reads DTGVSQNPRHKITKRGQNVTFRCDPISEHNRLYWYRQTLGQGPEFLTYFQNEAQLEKSRLLSDRFSAERPKGSFSTLEIQRTEQGDSAMYLCASSPTPGTGSYEQYFGPGTRLTVT.

The CDR3 loop is CASGLGGWGDSYEQYF. CDR3 DNA: TGTGCTAGTGGTTTAGGTGGTTGGGGGGACTCCTACGAGCAGTACTTC. V is TRBV12-5 and J is TRBJ2-7; possibly TRBD2 for D (6 bases). V was pared by 3 bases and J by 0 bases, with 15 bases between. Germline CDR1 and CDR2: LGHNT and FRNRAP. The CDR3 contains 16 residues. The entire variable domain, with the rest obtained from reference TRBV12-5 and TRBJ2-7, is as follows: DARVTQTPRHKVTEMGQEVTMRCQPILGHNTVFWYRQTMMQGLELLAYFRNRAPLDDSGMPKDRFSAEMPDATLATLKIQPSEPRDSAVYFCASGLGGWGDSYEQYFGPGTRLTVT.

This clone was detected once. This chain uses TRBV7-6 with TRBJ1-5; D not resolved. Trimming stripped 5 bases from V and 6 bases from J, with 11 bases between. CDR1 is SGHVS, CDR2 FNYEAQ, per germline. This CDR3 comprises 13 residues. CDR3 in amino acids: CASSVDGFQPQHF. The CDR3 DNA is TGTGCCAGCAGCGTAGACGGGTTTCAGCCCCAGCATTTT. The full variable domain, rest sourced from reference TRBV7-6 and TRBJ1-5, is GAGVSQSPRYKVTKRGQDVALRCDPISGHVSLYWYRQALGQGPEFLTYFNYEAQQDKSGLPNDRFSAERPEGSISTLTIQRTEQRDSAMYRCASSVDGFQPQHFGDGTRLSIL.

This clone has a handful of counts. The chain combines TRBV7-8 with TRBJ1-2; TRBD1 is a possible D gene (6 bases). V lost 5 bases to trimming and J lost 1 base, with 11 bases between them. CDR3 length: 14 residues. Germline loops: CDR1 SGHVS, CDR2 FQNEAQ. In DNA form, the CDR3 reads TGTGCCAGCAGCCCTACAGGGCTTAACTATGGCTACACCTTC. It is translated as CASSPTGLNYGYTF.

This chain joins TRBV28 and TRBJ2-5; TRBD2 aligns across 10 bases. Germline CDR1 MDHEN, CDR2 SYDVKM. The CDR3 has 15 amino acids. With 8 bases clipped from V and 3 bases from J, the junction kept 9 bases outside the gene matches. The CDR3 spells CASGGLAGGKETQYF. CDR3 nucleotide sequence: TGTGCCAGCGGAGGTTTAGCGGGAGGAAAAGAGACCCAGTACTTC.

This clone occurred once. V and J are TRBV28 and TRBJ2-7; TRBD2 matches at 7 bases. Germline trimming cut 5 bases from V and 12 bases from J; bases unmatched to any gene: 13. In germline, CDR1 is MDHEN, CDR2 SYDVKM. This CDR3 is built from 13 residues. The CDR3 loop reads CASSPRLALLLYF. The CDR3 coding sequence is TGTGCCAGCAGTCCCCGACTAGCCCTCCTTCTGTACTTC.

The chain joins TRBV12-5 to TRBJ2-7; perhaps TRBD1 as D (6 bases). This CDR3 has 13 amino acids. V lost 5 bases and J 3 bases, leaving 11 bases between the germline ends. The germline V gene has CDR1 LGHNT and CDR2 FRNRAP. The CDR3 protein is CASGIRTDYEQYF. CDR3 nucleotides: TGTGCTAGTGGTATTAGGACAGACTACGAGCAGTACTTC.

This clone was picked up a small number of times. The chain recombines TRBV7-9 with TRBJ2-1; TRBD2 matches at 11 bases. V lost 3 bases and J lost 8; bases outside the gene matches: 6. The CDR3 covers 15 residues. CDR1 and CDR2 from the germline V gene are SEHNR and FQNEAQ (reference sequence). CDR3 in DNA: TGTGCCAGCAGCTTCCTAGCGGGGGGTTATGATGAGCAGTTCTTC. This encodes CASSFLAGGYDEQFF.

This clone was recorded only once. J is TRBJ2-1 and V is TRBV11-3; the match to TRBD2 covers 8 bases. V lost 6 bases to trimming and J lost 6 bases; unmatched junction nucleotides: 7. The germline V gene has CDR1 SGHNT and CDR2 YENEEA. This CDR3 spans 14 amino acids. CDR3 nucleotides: TGTGCCAGCAGACCTAGCGGGCGCTCCAATGAGCAGTTCTTC. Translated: CASRPSGRSNEQFF.

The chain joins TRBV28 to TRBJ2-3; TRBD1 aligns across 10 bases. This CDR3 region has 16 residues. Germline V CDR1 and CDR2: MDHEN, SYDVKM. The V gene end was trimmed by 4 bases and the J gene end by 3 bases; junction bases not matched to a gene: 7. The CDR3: CASSSRTGGGTDTQYF. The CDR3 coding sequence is TGTGCCAGCAGTTCCCGGACAGGGGGGGGGACAGATACGCAGTATTTT.

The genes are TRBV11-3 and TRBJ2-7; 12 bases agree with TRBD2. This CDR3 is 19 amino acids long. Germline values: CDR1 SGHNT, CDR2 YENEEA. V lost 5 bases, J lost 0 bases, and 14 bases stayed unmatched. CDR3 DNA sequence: TGTGCCAGCAGCATAAGAAACCCCGGGACTAGCGGGTTCTCCTACGAGCAGTACTTC. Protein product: CASSIRNPGTSGFSYEQYF.

For the CDR3, the DNA is TGTGCCAGCAGCGGGGTGAGCGGCACAGATACGCAGTATTTT. Translation gives CASSGVSGTDTQYF. This chain uses TRBV9 with TRBJ2-3; no reliable D call. CDR1 SGDLS and CDR2 YYNGEE come from the germline V gene. V dropped 3 bases and J dropped 1 base, with 9 bases sitting between them. The CDR3 is made up of 14 amino acids.

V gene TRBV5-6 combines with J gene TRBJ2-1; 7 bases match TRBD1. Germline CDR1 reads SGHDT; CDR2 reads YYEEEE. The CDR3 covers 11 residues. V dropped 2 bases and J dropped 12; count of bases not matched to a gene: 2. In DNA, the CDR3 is TGTGCCAGCAGCTTCACAGGGGTGCAGTTCTTC. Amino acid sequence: CASSFTGVQFF. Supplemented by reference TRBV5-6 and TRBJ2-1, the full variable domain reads DAGVTQSPTHLIKTRGQQVTLRCSPKSGHDTVSWYQQALGQGPQFIFQYYEEEERQRGNFPDRFSGHQFPNYSSELNVNALLLGDSALYLCASSFTGVQFFGPGTRLTVL.

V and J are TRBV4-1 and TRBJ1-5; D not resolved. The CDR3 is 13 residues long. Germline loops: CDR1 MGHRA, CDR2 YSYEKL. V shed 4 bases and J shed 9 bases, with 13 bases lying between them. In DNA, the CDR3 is TGCGCCAGCAGCCCATCCGGATCGGGGCCCCAGCATTTT. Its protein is CASSPSGSGPQHF.

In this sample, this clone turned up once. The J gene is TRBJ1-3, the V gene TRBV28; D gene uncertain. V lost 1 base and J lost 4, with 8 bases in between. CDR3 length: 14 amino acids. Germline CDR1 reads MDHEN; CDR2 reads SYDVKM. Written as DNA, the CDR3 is TGTGCCAGCAGTTTATTGTATTTGGGAAACACCATATATTTT. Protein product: CASSLLYLGNTIYF.

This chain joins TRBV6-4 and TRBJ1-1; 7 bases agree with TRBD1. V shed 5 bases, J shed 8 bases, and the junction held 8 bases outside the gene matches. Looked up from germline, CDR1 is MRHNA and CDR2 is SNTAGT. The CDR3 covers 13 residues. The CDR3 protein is CASSSKGGGEAFF. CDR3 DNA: TGTGCCAGCAGTTCGAAAGGGGGCGGGGAAGCTTTCTTT.

CDR3 DNA sequence: TGTGCCAGCAGTTACCCTGGACAGGGCAATCAGCCCCAGCATTTT. Amino acids: CASSYPGQGNQPQHF. The chain uses TRBV6-6 and TRBJ1-5; 7 bases line up with TRBD1. Looked up from germline, CDR1 is MNHNY and CDR2 is SVGAGI (reference sequence). V lost 2 bases and J lost 2; bases outside the gene matches: 3. The CDR3 length is 15 residues.

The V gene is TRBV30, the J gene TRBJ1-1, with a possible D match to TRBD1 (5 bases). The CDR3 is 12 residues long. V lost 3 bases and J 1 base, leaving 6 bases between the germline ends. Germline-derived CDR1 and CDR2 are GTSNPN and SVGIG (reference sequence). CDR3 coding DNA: TGTGCCTGGAGGACAGAGAACACTGAAGCTTTCTTT. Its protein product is CAWRTENTEAFF.

The CDR3 spells CASSAWGRDQETQYF. The CDR3 DNA is TGTGCCAGCAGTGCTTGGGGCAGGGACCAAGAGACCCAGTACTTC. The chain employs TRBV11-3 and TRBJ2-5; weak D call: TRBD1 (5 bases). This CDR3 has 15 residues. Germline V lookup: CDR1 SGHNT, CDR2 YENEEA. Trimming took 6 bases from V and 0 from J, leaving 14 bases between them.